These 29 T cell receptor beta chains share one sample of origin, sequenced in a study of T cells in women clearing cervical HPV infection. This table comes from immunoSEQ multiplex PCR, and its TCRdb copy is limited to in-frame clones, with some not included. The table gives 20,000 to 25,000 clones; the top ten clones make up about 6.3% of it. The sample consisted of blood buffy coat. Receptors were obtained from a woman between 18 and 70 years old with a cervical HPV16 infection that either progressed to CIN3+ or cleared (not recorded which).

Details on this clone: The CDR3 end falls 3 residues outside the read, so it is completed with the germline J gene. The genes are TRBV2 and TRBJ2-2, with TRBD1 identical over 9 bases. The CDR3 covers 13 residues. Germline-derived CDR1 and CDR2 are SNHLY and FYNNEI. The CDR3 protein is CASSEDRGRELFF. CDR3 DNA (partial): TGTGCCAGCAGTGAAGACAGGGGGCGAGAG.

This clone counts as medium-sized by frequency. The DNA ends 3 residues before the CDR3 does, and the rest of the CDR3 is filled in from the germline J gene. The chain has TRBV18 and TRBJ2-2; a possible D gene is TRBD1 (5 bases). In germline, CDR1 is KGHSH, CDR2 LQKENI. Trimming stripped 3 bases from V and 5 bases from J, with 19 bases between. The CDR3 extends over 17 amino acids. The CDR3 loop is CASSPAVGPSGTGELFF. The CDR3 bases that were read are TGTGCCAGCTCACCGGCCGTGGGGCCCTCAGGGACCGGGGAG. The whole variable domain, remainder taken from reference TRBV18 and TRBJ2-2, is NAGVMQNPRHLVRRRGQEARLRCSPMKGHSHVYWYRQLPEEGLKFMVYLQKENIIDESGMPKERFSAEFPKEGPSILRIQQVVRGDSAAYFCASSPAVGPSGTGELFFGEGSRLTVL.

With respect to this clone: The read falls 3 residues short of the CDR3 end, and the missing part is taken from the germline J gene. The gene calls are TRBV19 and TRBJ1-5, with TRBD1 matching 9 bases. The CDR3 covers 15 residues. J gave up 6 bases and V 4 bases, and 7 bases lay outside the gene matches. CDR1 and CDR2 from the germline V gene are LNHDA and SQIVND (reference sequence). CDR3 amino acids: CASSKGQGSTQPQHF. The DNA read from the CDR3 is TGTGCCAGTAGTAAGGGACAGGGATCGACTCAGCCC. Combining the CDR3 with reference TRBV19 and TRBJ1-5 gives the whole variable domain DGGITQSPKYLFRKEGQNVTLSCEQNLNHDAMYWYRQDPGQGLRLIYYSQIVNDFQKGDIAEGYSVSREKKESFPLTVTSAQKNPTAFYLCASSKGQGSTQPQHFGDGTRLSIL.

A word on this clone: The read stops 3 residues short of the end of the CDR3; the missing end is completed from the germline J gene. Other DNA sequences within the sample encode an identical CDR3. V gene TRBV5-1 combines with J gene TRBJ2-5; D is ambiguous. The CDR3 has 12 amino acids. The V end was cut by 0 bases, the J end by 4 bases, with 4 bases between. Germline V gene lookup returns CDR1 SGHRS and CDR2 YFSETQ. CDR3 sequence: CASSLGLETQYF. The part of the CDR3 DNA that was read is TGCGCCAGCAGCTTGGGTCTAGAGACC.

Comments on this clone: The CDR3 end lies 3 residues beyond the end of the read and is filled in from the germline J gene. This chain joins TRBV11-2 and TRBJ2-7; tentative D call: TRBD2 (5 bases). V was trimmed by 0 bases and J by 2 bases, leaving 11 bases between them. Germline CDR1 and CDR2: SGHAT and FQNNGV. The CDR3 spans 15 residues. CDR3 DNA, as far as it was read: TGTGCCAGCAGCTTAGAGGGCGGGTTTACCTACGAG. It codes for CASSLEGGFTYE. In full, the CDR3 is CASSLEGGFTYEQYF.

Remarks on this clone: The read finishes 3 residues shy of the CDR3 end, and the germline J gene is used to complete it. The J gene is TRBJ2-3, the V gene TRBV29-1; 13 bases align to TRBD2. With 6 bases clipped from V and 8 bases from J, the junction kept 14 bases outside the gene matches. Germline V gene sequence: CDR1 SQVTM, CDR2 ANQGSEA. The CDR3 runs to 16 residues. The CDR3 bases that were read are TGCAGCGTCGAACTAGCGGGAGGGCCTTCTCCTACTACG. Amino acid sequence: CSVELAGGPSPTT. The entire CDR3 protein is CSVELAGGPSPTTQYF.

As regards this clone: The read falls 3 residues short of the CDR3 end, and the missing part is taken from the germline J gene. V usage is TRBV6-2 or TRBV6-3 and J usage is TRBJ1-2; TRBD1 aligns across 10 bases. From germline, CDR1 is MNHEY and CDR2 SVGEGT. The trim removed 2 bases at V and 7 bases at J, leaving 7 bases unmatched. This CDR3 spans 15 amino acids. The DNA read from the CDR3 is TGTGCCAGCAGTTACCCTGACAGGGGGCTGGGTGGC. As protein: CASSYPDRGLGG. Given in full, the CDR3 is CASSYPDRGLGGYTF.

Note on this clone: The read terminates 3 residues ahead of where the CDR3 ends, so the germline J gene completes it. The V and J genes are TRBV20-1 and TRBJ2-3; 8 nucleotides agree with TRBD2. The CDR3 is 13 residues long. Looked up from germline, CDR1 is DFQATT and CDR2 is SNEGSKA (reference sequence). The CDR3 protein is CSAVGQAGEPQYF. The sequenced part of the CDR3 DNA is TGCAGTGCGGTGGGCCAAGCGGGAGAGCCG.

In the case of this clone: Read sequence stops 3 residues before the CDR3 end, and the germline J gene provides the missing end. The chain links TRBV5-1 to TRBJ1-2; the D is unclear. The CDR3 extends over 15 amino acids. Germline V gene sequence: CDR1 SGHRS, CDR2 YFSETQ. CDR3 DNA (partial): TGCGCCAGCAGCTTGGCGGGAGCGGGATCAGAGACC. Protein product: CASSLAGAGSET. From start to end, the CDR3 is CASSLAGAGSETYTF.

Of note for this clone: The read falls 3 residues short of the CDR3 end, and the missing part is taken from the germline J gene. The rearrangement links TRBV28 to TRBJ2-5, with a weak D call TRBD2 (7 bases). Germline assignment: CDR1 MDHEN and CDR2 SYDVKM. This CDR3 comprises 14 residues. V lost 3 bases and J lost 6, with 14 bases in between. CDR3 loop: CASSLRGRVKTQYF. The sequenced part of the CDR3 DNA is TGTGCCAGCAGTTTGCGGGGGCGGGTGAAGACC.

As regards this clone: The read halts 3 residues ahead of the CDR3 end, with the missing end drawn from the germline J gene. The same CDR3 arises from other DNA sequences in this sample as well. The V gene is TRBV19, the J gene TRBJ1-6; 9 positions match TRBD1. This CDR3 has 14 residues. Looked up from germline, CDR1 is LNHDA and CDR2 is SQIVND (reference sequence). The V segment lost 7 bases and the J segment 7 bases; nucleotides outside the gene matches: 5. The CDR3 region is CASTQGAVNSPLHF. CDR3 bases read: TGTGCCAGTACACAGGGGGCGGTGAATTCACCC.

The CDR3 DNA, read in part, is TGTGCCAGCAGTTCTAGTAGGGCAGGGGGCGCAAACATT. Translating gives CASSSSRAGGANI. The whole CDR3 region reads CASSSSRAGGANIQYF. The chain couples TRBV6-2 or TRBV6-3 to TRBJ2-4, with TRBD1 matching over 8 bases. The CDR3 extends 3 residues past the end of the read, so its final part is completed from the germline J gene. V shed 4 bases, J shed 6 bases, and the junction held 11 bases outside the gene matches. The CDR3 contains 16 residues. Looked up from germline, CDR1 is MNHEY and CDR2 is SVGEGT.

Of note for this clone: Read sequence stops 3 residues before the CDR3 end, and the germline J gene provides the missing end. The chain carries TRBV5-1 and TRBJ2-2; a weak D match, TRBD1 (5 bases). Germline V gives CDR1 SGHRS, CDR2 YFSETQ. The CDR3 is 19 residues long. CDR3 bases read: TGCGCCAGCAGCTTGTTCCAGGGCCTGACCCGCTCTGGGGCCAACGTG. Translated: CASSLFQGLTRSGANV. The complete CDR3 reads CASSLFQGLTRSGANVLFF.

Details on this clone: The CDR3 is cut off 3 residues early in the read; its end comes from the germline J gene. This CDR3 is also generated by other DNA sequences in the sample. The V and J genes are TRBV19 and TRBJ2-2, with D possibly TRBD1 on 6 matching bases. CDR1 is LNHDA and CDR2 is SQIVND in the germline V gene (reference sequence). The CDR3 extends over 14 amino acids. CDR3: CASSPGQVNEKLFF. The sequenced part of the CDR3 DNA is TGTGCCAGCTCTCCGGGACAAGTTAATGAAAAG.

Of note for this clone: One junction end disagrees with the germline gene, perhaps due to a read error. The read finishes 3 residues shy of the CDR3 end, and the germline J gene is used to complete it. The V call is TRBV20-1, the J call TRBJ2-3, with D possibly being TRBD1 (5 bases). Germline V gene data show CDR1 as DFQATT and CDR2 as SNEGSKA (reference sequence). CDR3 length equals 15 residues. CDR3 sequence: CSARDLLAGPETQYF. The sequenced part of the CDR3 DNA is TGCAGTGCTAGAGATCTTTTGGCAGGGCCAGAGACG.

A word on this clone: The missing CDR3 end, 3 residues past where the read stops, is filled in from the germline J gene. V and J are TRBV10-3 and TRBJ1-2; D possibly corresponds to TRBD1 (6 bases). Germline loops: CDR1 ENHRY, CDR2 SYGVKD. This CDR3 is 13 amino acids long. Deletions cut 2 bases from V and 6 bases from J, with 10 bases between. The CDR3 is CAISEGRGDGYTF. The DNA read from the CDR3 is TGTGCCATCAGTGAGGGCAGGGGAGATGGC.

In the case of this clone: One end of the junction fails to match germline, which may point to a read error. Coverage ceases 3 residues before the CDR3 finishes, and the germline J gene fills in the end. The chain employs TRBV7-9 and TRBJ1-2, with D unclear. This CDR3 contains 15 residues. Germline-derived CDR1 and CDR2 are SEHNR and FQNEAQ (reference sequence). CDR3 sequence: CASSLAGGSPDTYTF. Partial CDR3 DNA: TGTGCCAGCAGCCTAGCGGGCGGGAGCCCAGATACC.

A word on this clone: Sequencing ends 3 residues short of the CDR3 end; the germline J gene provides the rest. V is TRBV7-2 and J is TRBJ2-7; a weak D match, TRBD2 (7 bases). Trimming pared 5 bases from V and 3 bases from J, leaving 14 bases between. Germline V gives CDR1 SGHTA, CDR2 FQGNSA. The CDR3 contains 14 residues. CDR3 bases read: TGTGCCAGCAGCCCCGGGGGGCCAATCTACGAG. It encodes CASSPGGPIYE. The complete CDR3 protein is CASSPGGPIYEQYF.

Concerning this clone: The sequenced fragment ends 3 residues before the CDR3 boundary, so the rest is inferred from the germline J gene. This chain connects TRBV11-1 to TRBJ2-3; TRBD1 matches at 9 bases. This CDR3 contains 14 residues. CDR1 is SGHAT and CDR2 is FQDESV in the germline V gene (reference sequence). Unmatched junction bases numbered 6, after V lost 7 bases and J lost 4 bases. The CDR3 bases that were read are TGTGCCAGCACCGGGACAGGGTTGCCAGATACG. Translated, it gives CASTGTGLPDT. The entire CDR3 sequence reads CASTGTGLPDTQYF.

Note on this clone: With the read ending 3 residues before the CDR3 end, the germline J gene is used to fill in that end. V is TRBV9 and J is TRBJ2-1, with a tentative D call TRBD2 (6 bases). Trimming took off 0 bases at V and 4 bases at J, with 11 bases between the two ends. CDR1 is SGDLS and CDR2 is YYNGEE in the germline V gene. The CDR3 has 15 amino acids. Here the CDR3 reads CASSVGSGSYNEQFF. CDR3 DNA (partial): TGTGCCAGCAGCGTAGGAAGCGGGTCATACAATGAG. The variable domain in full, completed from reference TRBV9 and TRBJ2-1, reads DSGVTQTPKHLITATGQRVTLRCSPRSGDLSVYWYQQSLDQGLQFLIQYYNGEERAKGNILERFSAQQFPDLHSELNLSSLELGDSALYFCASSVGSGSYNEQFFGPGTRLTVL.

With regard to this clone: Sequencing ends 3 residues short of the CDR3 end; the germline J gene provides the rest. The chain combines TRBV5-1 with TRBJ2-5, with D maybe TRBD1 (6 bases). V was cut by 3 bases and J by 4 bases, with 16 bases left in between. CDR1 SGHRS and CDR2 YFSETQ come from the germline V gene. This CDR3 is built from 15 residues. CDR3 region: CASSSTGSIVETQYF. The covered CDR3 bases are TGCGCCAGCAGCTCCACAGGGTCTATTGTAGAGACC.

Comment on this clone: The CDR3 is cut off 3 residues early in the read; its end comes from the germline J gene. The rearrangement links TRBV10-3 to TRBJ2-3, with TRBD1 identical over 12 bases. The CDR3 is 16 residues long. The V gene end was trimmed by 6 bases and the J gene end by 4 bases; junction bases not matched to a gene: 8. CDR1 and CDR2 from the germline V gene are ENHRY and SYGVKD. Incomplete CDR3 DNA: TGTGCCATCAGCTTCCCGGGACAGGGGGCGTCAGATACG. Protein sequence: CAISFPGQGASDT. The full CDR3 protein is CAISFPGQGASDTQYF.

A remark on this clone: The CDR3 goes on 3 residues after the read ends, and that part is filled in from the germline J gene. The chain is built from TRBV7-9 and TRBJ2-1; 7 bases align to TRBD2. Looked up from germline, CDR1 is SEHNR and CDR2 is FQNEAQ (reference sequence). The CDR3 extends over 14 amino acids. The junction had 8 bases not matched to a gene; V was cut back by 5 bases and J by 7 bases. The CDR3 bases that were read are TGTGCCAGCAGCAGTCTAGCGGAACGGAATGAG. This encodes CASSSLAERNE. Given in full, the CDR3 is CASSSLAERNEQFF.

Notes on this clone: The read comes to an end 3 residues before the CDR3 does, leaving the germline J gene to fill in the end. Other nucleotide sequences from this sample produce the same CDR3. The chain couples TRBV20-1 to TRBJ1-2, with 9 bases aligning to TRBD1. Germline V gene sequence: CDR1 DFQATT, CDR2 SNEGSKA (reference sequence). This CDR3 contains 13 residues. CDR3: CSASRDRDVGYTF. The covered CDR3 bases are TGCAGTGCGAGCAGGGACAGGGACGTCGGC.

Turning to this clone: The read terminates 3 residues before the CDR3 end, so the remaining end is supplied by the germline J gene. This rearrangement joins TRBV6-2 or TRBV6-3 to TRBJ2-4, with 9 bases matching TRBD1. This CDR3 is built from 17 residues. Losses at the gene ends were 8 bases for V and 5 bases for J; bases not matched to a gene: 16. Germline values: CDR1 MNHEY, CDR2 SVGEGT. The covered CDR3 bases are TGTGCCAGCCAACGGGACAGGGTAAAAATCGGGGAAAACATT. This codes for CASQRDRVKIGENI. From start to end, the CDR3 is CASQRDRVKIGENIQYF.

Concerning this clone itself: The CDR3 end lies 3 residues beyond the end of the read and is filled in from the germline J gene. V and J are TRBV7-3 and TRBJ1-2, with D tentatively TRBD1 (5 bases). This CDR3 is built from 15 residues. Germline loops: CDR1 SGHTA, CDR2 FQGTGA. Incomplete CDR3 DNA: TGTGCCAGCAGCCCCACCGGGAGGGGTACAGATACC. Protein sequence: CASSPTGRGTDT. The entire CDR3 sequence reads CASSPTGRGTDTYTF.

This clone is classed as medium-sized by frequency. Sequencing ends 3 residues short of the CDR3 end; the germline J gene provides the rest. The chain carries TRBV5-6 and TRBJ2-3; 8 bases align to TRBD2. V lost 9 bases, J lost 3 bases, and 3 bases stayed unmatched. This CDR3 has 12 amino acids. Germline V CDR1 and CDR2: SGHDT, YYEEEE. CDR3 protein: CATQRETDTQYF. CDR3 bases read: TGTGCCACGCAGCGGGAGACAGATACG.

As concerns this clone: Sequencing ends 3 residues short of the CDR3 end; the germline J gene provides the rest. This chain uses TRBV20-1 with TRBJ2-4, with TRBD2 matching 9 bases. Per the germline V gene, CDR1 is DFQATT and CDR2 is SNEGSKA (reference sequence). CDR3 length: 13 residues. The CDR3 region is CSARGASGTAQYF. The CDR3 bases that were read are TGCAGTGCTAGAGGGGCTAGCGGGACGGCT.

CDR3 in amino acids: CASSLGQGGQPQHF. CDR3 DNA (partial): TGTGCCAGCAGCTTAGGACAGGGCGGCCAGCCC. The rearrangement uses TRBV7-2 and TRBJ1-5, with 7 bases aligning to TRBD1. The DNA ends 3 residues before the CDR3 does, and the rest of the CDR3 is filled in from the germline J gene. The CDR3 sequence is 14 residues long. Per the germline V gene, CDR1 is SGHTA and CDR2 is FQGNSA. Germline trimming cut 1 base from V and 7 bases from J; bases unmatched to any gene: 4.